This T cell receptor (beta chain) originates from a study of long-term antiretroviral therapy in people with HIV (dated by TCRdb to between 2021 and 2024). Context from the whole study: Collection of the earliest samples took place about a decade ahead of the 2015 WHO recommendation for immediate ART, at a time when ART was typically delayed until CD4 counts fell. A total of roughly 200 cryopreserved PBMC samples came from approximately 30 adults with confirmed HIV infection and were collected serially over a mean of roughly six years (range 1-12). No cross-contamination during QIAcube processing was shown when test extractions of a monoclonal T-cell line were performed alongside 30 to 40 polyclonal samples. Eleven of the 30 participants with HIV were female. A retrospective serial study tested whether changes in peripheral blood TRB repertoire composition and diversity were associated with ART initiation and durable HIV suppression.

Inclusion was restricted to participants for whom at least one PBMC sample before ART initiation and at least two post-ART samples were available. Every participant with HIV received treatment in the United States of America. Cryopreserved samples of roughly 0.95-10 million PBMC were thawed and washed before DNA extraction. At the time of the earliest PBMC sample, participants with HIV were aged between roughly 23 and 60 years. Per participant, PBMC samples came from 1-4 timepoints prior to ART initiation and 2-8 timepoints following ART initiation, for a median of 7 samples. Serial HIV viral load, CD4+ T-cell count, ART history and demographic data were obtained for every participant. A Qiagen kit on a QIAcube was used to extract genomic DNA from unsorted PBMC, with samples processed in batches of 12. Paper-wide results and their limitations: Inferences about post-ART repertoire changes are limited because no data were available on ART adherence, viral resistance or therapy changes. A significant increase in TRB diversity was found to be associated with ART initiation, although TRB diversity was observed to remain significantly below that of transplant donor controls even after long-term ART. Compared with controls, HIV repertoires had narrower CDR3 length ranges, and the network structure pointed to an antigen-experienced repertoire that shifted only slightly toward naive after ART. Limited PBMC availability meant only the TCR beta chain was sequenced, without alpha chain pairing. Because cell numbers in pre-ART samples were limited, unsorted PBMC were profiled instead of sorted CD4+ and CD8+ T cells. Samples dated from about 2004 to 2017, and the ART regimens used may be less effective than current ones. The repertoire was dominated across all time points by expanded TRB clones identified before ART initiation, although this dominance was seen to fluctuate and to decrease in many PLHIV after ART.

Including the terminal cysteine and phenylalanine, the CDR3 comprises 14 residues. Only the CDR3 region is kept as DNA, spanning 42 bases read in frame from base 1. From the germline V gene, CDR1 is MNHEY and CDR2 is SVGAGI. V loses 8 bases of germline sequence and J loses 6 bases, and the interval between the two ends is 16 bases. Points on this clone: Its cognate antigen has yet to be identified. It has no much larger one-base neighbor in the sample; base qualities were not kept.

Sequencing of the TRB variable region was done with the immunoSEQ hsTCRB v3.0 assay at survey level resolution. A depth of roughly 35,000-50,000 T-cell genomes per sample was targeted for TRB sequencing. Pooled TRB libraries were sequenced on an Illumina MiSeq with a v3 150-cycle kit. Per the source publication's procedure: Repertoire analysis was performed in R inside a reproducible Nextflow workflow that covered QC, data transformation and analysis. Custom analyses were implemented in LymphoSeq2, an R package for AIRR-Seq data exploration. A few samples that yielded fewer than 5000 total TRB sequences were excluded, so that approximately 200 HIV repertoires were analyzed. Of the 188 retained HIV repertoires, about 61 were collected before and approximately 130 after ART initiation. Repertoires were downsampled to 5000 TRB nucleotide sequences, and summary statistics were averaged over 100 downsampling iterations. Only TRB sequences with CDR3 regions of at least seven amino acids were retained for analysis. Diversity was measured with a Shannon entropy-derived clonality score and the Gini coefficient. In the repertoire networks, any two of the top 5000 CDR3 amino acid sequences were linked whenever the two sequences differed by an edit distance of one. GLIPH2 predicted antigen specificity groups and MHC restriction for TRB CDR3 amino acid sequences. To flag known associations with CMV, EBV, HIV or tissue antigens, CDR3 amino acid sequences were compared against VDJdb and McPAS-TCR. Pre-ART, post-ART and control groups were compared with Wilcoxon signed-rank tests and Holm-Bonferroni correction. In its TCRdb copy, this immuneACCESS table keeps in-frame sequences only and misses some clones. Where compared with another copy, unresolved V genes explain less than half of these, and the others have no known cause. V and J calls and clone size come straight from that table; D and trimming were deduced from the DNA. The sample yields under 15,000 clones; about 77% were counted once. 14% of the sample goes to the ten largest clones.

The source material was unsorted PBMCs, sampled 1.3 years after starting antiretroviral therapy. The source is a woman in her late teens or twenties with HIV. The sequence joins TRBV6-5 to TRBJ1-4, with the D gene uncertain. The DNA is TGTGCCAGCGGACTTACAGAGGTAGATGAAAAACTGTTTTTT. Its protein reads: CASGLTEVDEKLFF.